This is a list of T cell receptor beta chains from one sample in a study of blood T cell repertoires in COVID-19. Measured with immunoSEQ multiplex PCR; TCRdb has only the in-frame clones, and not every one. The sample lists 88,000 or so clones, 70% to 80% seen once, with nearly 25% in the top ten. The sequenced material came from peripheral blood. These receptor sequences come from a human donor in a cohort sampled during active COVID-19. Each CDR3 is given with its conserved first and last residue. Fields, in order: V gene, J gene, clone size, D gene, CDR3 DNA, CDR3 protein. D genes are given only for firm matches. Clone sizes are given selectively: once, few, many, or a class where the clone is expanded.

>TRBV5-1|TRBJ2-1|-|TRBD1
TGCGCCAGCAGCTCGCGGACAGGGGGTTACTCCTACAATGAGCAGTTCTTC
CASSSRTGGYSYNEQFF
>TRBV20-1|TRBJ2-1|-|-
TGCAGTGCTGAGAATCTTGGTGAGCAGTTCTTC
CSAENLGEQFF
>TRBV6-6|TRBJ1-2|-|-
TGTGCCAGCAGTCCGGGGGGGCGGAATTATGGCTACACCTTC
CASSPGGRNYGYTF
>TRBV7-8|TRBJ2-7|-|TRBD2
TGTGCCAGCAGCTCTCTAGCGGTTAGCTCCTACGAGCAGTACTTC
CASSSLAVSSYEQYF
>TRBV5-4|TRBJ2-5|once|TRBD2
TGTGCCAGCAGCTTTGGAGGGACTAGCGGGAGTGTTGAGACCCAGTACTTC
CASSFGGTSGSVETQYF
>TRBV6-1|TRBJ1-1|few|-
TGTGCCAGCAGTGAAGGGTGGGTTGAGGGTGAAGCTTTCTTT
CASSEGWVEGEAFF
>TRBV11-2|TRBJ2-1|-|-
TGTGCCAGCAGCTCCCCAAGGCAGCCCCGGGGGCAGTTCTTC
CASSSPRQPRGQFF
>TRBV28|TRBJ1-2|once|TRBD1
TGTGCCAGCAGTACACGGACAGGGCTCTATGGCTACACCTTC
CASSTRTGLYGYTF
>TRBV28|TRBJ2-1|-|TRBD2
TGTGCCAGCAGTTTTCAGTCGGGACTAGGGGATAAGAAGCAGTTCTTC
CASSFQSGLGDKKQFF
>TRBV7-2|TRBJ1-5|-|TRBD1
TGTGCCAGCAGCCACTCGGGGACAGGACGGCTACAGCCCCAGCATTTT
CASSHSGTGRLQPQHF
>TRBV9|TRBJ2-3|-|-
TGTGCCAGCAGCGTAGGGGTAGCGCGGGACCTCACAGATACGCAGTATTTT
CASSVGVARDLTDTQYF
>TRBV3-1/TRBV3-2|TRBJ2-3|-|-
TGTGCCAGCAGAAAGGAGGGTTCCACAGATACGCAGTATTTT
CASRKEGSTDTQYF
>TRBV18|TRBJ2-1|-|TRBD2
TGTGCCAGCTCACCACCGTTAGCGGGAGGTGCGAGCAATGAGCAGTTCTTC
CASSPPLAGGASNEQFF
>TRBV3-1/TRBV3-2|TRBJ2-5|-|TRBD2
TGTGCCAGCAGCCAAGGGCGACTAGCGGGAGGGCCGGAGACCCAGTACTTC
CASSQGRLAGGPETQYF
>TRBV11-2|TRBJ2-1|-|TRBD1
TGTGCCAGCAGCACCGGGACAGGGGGCGTAGATGAGCAGTTCTTC
CASSTGTGGVDEQFF
>TRBV6-5|TRBJ1-2|-|-
TGTGCCAGCAAGGAGGGTGTGAACTATGGCTACACCTTC
CASKEGVNYGYTF
>TRBV27|TRBJ2-3|few|TRBD2
TGTGCCAGCAGTTCGGGACTATCAGGCCTGGATACGCAGTATTTT
CASSSGLSGLDTQYF
>TRBV3-1/TRBV3-2|TRBJ1-2|-|TRBD1
TGTGCCAGCAGCCAATCCGACAGGGGAGGCTACACCTTC
CASSQSDRGGYTF
>TRBV6-1|TRBJ2-7|-|-
TGTGCCAGCAGTGGCGCGACGGGAGATATCGAGAACGAGCAGTACTTC
CASSGATGDIENEQYF
>TRBV19|TRBJ2-5|-|TRBD2
TGTGCCAGCGCACTAGCGGGAGCGGGGGAGGAGACCCAGTACTTC
CASALAGAGEETQYF
>TRBV28|TRBJ2-1|once|TRBD2
TGTGCCAGCAGCCACGCACTAGCGGGAGGGCAATACAATGAGCAGTTCTTC
CASSHALAGGQYNEQFF
>TRBV3-1/TRBV3-2|TRBJ2-7|-|TRBD2
TGTGCCAGCAGCCAAGATCCTTCTAGCGGAGGCTACGAGCAGTACTTC
CASSQDPSSGGYEQYF
>TRBV5-5|TRBJ2-7|-|-
TGTGCCAGCAGCAGGGGCCCCCAGGCCTACGAGCAGTACTTC
CASSRGPQAYEQYF
>TRBV3-1/TRBV3-2|TRBJ1-5|once|-
TGTGCCAGCAGCCAAAACCCCCCAGGGGTGAACCAGCCCCAGCATTTT
CASSQNPPGVNQPQHF
>TRBV28|TRBJ2-7|-|TRBD1
TGTGCCAGCAGAGACCCGGGACAGGGCTCCTACGAGCAGTACTTC
CASRDPGQGSYEQYF
>TRBV20-1|TRBJ2-1|-|-
TGCAGTGCTAGTTATCACTATGTCTCCTACAATGAGCAGTTCTTC
CSASYHYVSYNEQFF
>TRBV11-2|TRBJ2-6|-|-
TGTGCCAGCAGCGCAGCTGGGGCCAACGTCCTGACTTTC
CASSAAGANVLTF
>TRBV11-1|TRBJ2-1|-|TRBD1
TGTGCCAGCAGCACCCCGACAGGGTACAATGAGCAGTTCTTC
CASSTPTGYNEQFF
>TRBV30|TRBJ1-6|-|TRBD1
TGTGCCTGGAGGGGACAGTATAATTCACCCCTCCACTTT
CAWRGQYNSPLHF
>TRBV19|TRBJ2-3|-|TRBD1
TGTGCCAGTAGTATACAACAGGGGGCTACAGATACGCAGTATTTT
CASSIQQGATDTQYF
>TRBV28|TRBJ2-5|-|TRBD2
TGTGCCAGCAGCTCGAGACTAGCTATCGGTGAGACCCAGTACTTC
CASSSRLAIGETQYF
>TRBV9|TRBJ2-3|-|-
TGTGCCAGCAGCCTAGACGGGAGTAGCACAGATACGCAGTATTTT
CASSLDGSSTDTQYF
>TRBV29-1|TRBJ2-1|-|-
TGCAGCGCCAAAGGGGCGGCCCCAAGAGAGAATGAGCAGTTCTTC
CSAKGAAPRENEQFF
>TRBV5-1|TRBJ2-7|-|TRBD1
TGCGCCAGCAGCACGGGACAGATCTACGAGCAGTACTTC
CASSTGQIYEQYF
>TRBV19|TRBJ1-1|-|-
TGTGCCAGTAGTTTGCAAGCGGTCGACACTGAAGCTTTCTTT
CASSLQAVDTEAFF
>TRBV27|TRBJ1-1|-|TRBD1
TGTGCCAGCAGGTCAGACAGGGGAGTTTACACTGAAGCTTTCTTT
CASRSDRGVYTEAFF
>TRBV2|TRBJ2-3|-|-
TGTGCCAGCACTTGGTGGGAGGCCGGGGCAGATACGCAGTATTTT
CASTWWEAGADTQYF
>TRBV25-1|TRBJ2-5|few|TRBD1
TGTGCCAGCAGTGCTACAGGGGGCAGGTTTGTGACCCAGTACTTC
CASSATGGRFVTQYF
>TRBV10-3|TRBJ2-1|-|TRBD1
TGTGCCATCAGTGAGACTAGGGGACAGGACTCCTACAATGAGCAGTTCTTC
CAISETRGQDSYNEQFF
>TRBV3-1/TRBV3-2|TRBJ2-7|-|TRBD2
TGTGCCAGCAGCCCGGGACTAGCGGGCTCGTACGAGCAGTACTTC
CASSPGLAGSYEQYF
>TRBV6-6|TRBJ2-5|-|TRBD2
TGTGCCAGCAGTCAACAGCGGGACCTCCTTACCCAAGAGACCCAGTACTTC
CASSQQRDLLTQETQYF
>TRBV6-5|TRBJ1-3|-|TRBD1
TGTGCCAGCAGAAGATCGGACAGGGATGGAAACACCATATATTTT
CASRRSDRDGNTIYF
>TRBV5-1|TRBJ2-1|-|-
TGCGCCAGCAGCTTGGTTGGCGGGAAGGACGGGAATGAGCAGTTCTTC
CASSLVGGKDGNEQFF
>TRBV28|TRBJ1-1|-|TRBD1
TGTGCCAGCAGGGCTACCGGGACAGGGGGCTTTGAAGCTTTCTTT
CASRATGTGGFEAFF
>TRBV11-2|TRBJ2-6|-|TRBD1
TGTGCCAGCAGCTTAGATCAGGTCGGACAGGGTATCCCTGGGGCCAACGTCCTGACTTTC
CASSLDQVGQGIPGANVLTF
>TRBV3-1/TRBV3-2|TRBJ1-6|few|-
TGTGCCAGCAGCCAGGGACAAGTCTCTTCACCCCTCCACTTT
CASSQGQVSSPLHF
>TRBV5-5|TRBJ2-1|-|-
TGTGCCAGCAGCTCCGATCAGGGGTACAATGAGCAGTTCTTC
CASSSDQGYNEQFF
>TRBV29-1|TRBJ1-1|-|-
TGCAGCGGCGTGCCGGTCACTGAAGCTTTCTTT
CSGVPVTEAFF
>TRBV12-3/TRBV12-4|TRBJ1-2|-|-
TGTGCCAGCAGTTTAGCGGCCAACTATGGCTACACCTTC
CASSLAANYGYTF
>TRBV5-8|TRBJ2-3|-|-
TGTGCCAGCAGCTTGGTGACTTCCGCGATTGGAGATACGCAGTATTTT
CASSLVTSAIGDTQYF
>TRBV5-1|TRBJ2-1|-|TRBD2
TGCGCCAGCAGCAGCCGCGGGGGACTGGGATACAATGAGCAGTTCTTC
CASSSRGGLGYNEQFF
>TRBV10-3|TRBJ2-7|-|-
TGTGCCATCAGTGGGTCAGCCCCGTCGGGAGTAGCGGCAAAGGTTTACGAGCAGTACTTC
CAISGSAPSGVAAKVYEQYF
>TRBV3-1/TRBV3-2|TRBJ2-5|-|-
TGTGCCAGCAGCCAGGGGGGGGGCGGACAAGAGACCCAGTACTTC
CASSQGGGGQETQYF